One sample yielded the 22 T cell receptor beta chains listed below, sequenced in a study of cytomegalovirus exposure and HLA in healthy donors. The PCR used 60 Vbeta and 13 Jbeta primers. Measured with immunoSEQ multiplex PCR; TCRdb has only the in-frame clones, and not every one. The sample comprises about 220,000 clones, 75% to 80% of which are singletons, and 1.8% rests with the top ten. Sequencing was performed on PBMCs. The receptors were gathered from a male donor in good health and CMV-seronegative.

The chain uses TRBV27 and TRBJ2-2, with D unresolved. CDR1 is MNHEY and CDR2 is SMNVEV in the germline V gene (reference sequence). Trimming took 2 bases from V and 2 from J, leaving 9 bases between them. The CDR3 is made up of 15 amino acids. The CDR3 reads CASSLRRANTGELFF. The DNA for the CDR3 is TGTGCCAGCAGTTTAAGAAGAGCTAACACCGGGGAGCTGTTTTTT.

The genes are TRBV29-1 and TRBJ2-1, with D possibly matching TRBD1 (5 bases). Trimming pared 2 bases from V and 4 bases from J, leaving 9 bases between. Per germline, CDR1 SQVTM and CDR2 ANQGSEA. This CDR3 has 13 amino acids. The CDR3 loop is CSVETGKYNEQFF. CDR3 bases: TGCAGCGTTGAAACAGGCAAATACAATGAGCAGTTCTTC.

Here the CDR3 DNA reads TGTGCCAGCAGCCGAGCGGGGGGGAACAATGAGCAGTTCTTC. Encoded protein: CASSRAGGNNEQFF. The rearrangement links TRBV9 to TRBJ2-1; 10 bases map to TRBD2. This CDR3 contains 14 residues. CDR1 SGDLS and CDR2 YYNGEE come from the germline V gene. V gave up 4 bases and J gave up 5 bases; unmatched junction bases: 3.

The rearrangement joins TRBV30 to TRBJ2-7; 7 bases match TRBD1. The CDR3 is 15 residues long. CDR1 and CDR2 (germline): GTSNPN, SVGIG (reference sequence). With V trimmed by 0 bases and J by 2 bases, 7 bases remained unmatched. The CDR3: CAWSVGGRGTYEQYF. The DNA of the CDR3 is TGTGCCTGGAGTGTAGGGGGCAGGGGAACCTACGAGCAGTACTTC.

This chain joins TRBV2 and TRBJ2-7; D perhaps matches TRBD1 (6 bases). Germline V gene sequence: CDR1 SNHLY, CDR2 FYNNEI. The CDR3 totals 14 residues. The V end was cut by 4 bases, the J end by 3 bases, with 13 bases between. The CDR3 bases are TGTGCCAGCAGTGCCGGGACAAGTTACTACGAGCAGTACTTC. Translated: CASSAGTSYYEQYF.

This chain links TRBV28 with TRBJ1-5; no firm D call. Per germline, CDR1 MDHEN and CDR2 SYDVKM. CDR3 length equals 13 residues. V lost 6 bases and J 5 bases, leaving 11 bases between the germline ends. CDR3 loop: CASRPREDQPQHF. CDR3 in DNA: TGTGCCAGCAGACCAAGAGAGGATCAGCCCCAGCATTTT.

This clone was detected once. V gene TRBV10-3 combines with J gene TRBJ2-4, with TRBD2 as a possible D gene (6 bases). The CDR3 extends over 13 amino acids. Trimming shortened V by 0 bases and J by 8 bases, and 8 bases separated the two germline ends. Germline assignment: CDR1 ENHRY and CDR2 SYGVKD. Here the CDR3 reads CAISESGGHIQYF. In nucleotides, the CDR3 is TGTGCCATCAGTGAGTCAGGAGGGCACATTCAGTACTTC.

This clone was seen more than once but under ten times. This chain connects TRBV27 to TRBJ1-1, with TRBD1 matching 12 bases. Trimming at V came to 6 bases and at J to 2 bases, leaving 7 bases not matched to a gene. This CDR3 spans 16 amino acids. From germline, CDR1 is MNHEY and CDR2 SMNVEV (reference sequence). The CDR3, as DNA: TGTGCCAGCAGCCTGGGACAGGGGGCGGGAAACACTGAAGCTTTCTTT. Translation gives CASSLGQGAGNTEAFF.

The chain couples TRBV30 to TRBJ2-5, with D possibly being TRBD2 (6 bases). V gave up 2 bases and J gave up 4 bases, with 11 bases separating them. Per the germline V gene, CDR1 is GTSNPN and CDR2 is SVGIG (reference sequence). The CDR3 runs to 13 residues. For the CDR3, the DNA is TGTGCCTGGAGTCGGAGGAGGGGAGAGACCCAGTACTTC. This gives the protein CAWSRRRGETQYF.

A few counts support this clone. The chain combines TRBV27 with TRBJ1-5; 7 bases agree with TRBD1. The CDR3 sequence is 15 residues long. Trimming at V came to 6 bases and at J to 5 bases, leaving 10 bases not matched to a gene. Germline CDR1 MNHEY, CDR2 SMNVEV (reference sequence). DNA for the CDR3: TGTGCCAGCAGAAGACGGGTAGGGGGCGATCAGCCCCAGCATTTT. Translation gives CASRRRVGGDQPQHF.

This clone was seen once. The chain is built from TRBV7-9 and TRBJ2-3; 8 bases are shared with TRBD1. The V and J ends lost 9 bases and 0 bases, in that order; junction bases with no gene match: 8. The CDR3 is 15 residues long. Germline V gene lookup returns CDR1 SEHNR and CDR2 FQNEAQ (reference sequence). This CDR3 reads CASIGRTGSTDTQYF. Written as DNA, the CDR3 is TGTGCCAGTATTGGGAGGACAGGGAGCACAGATACGCAGTATTTT.

A remark on this clone: A read error may produce the germline difference seen at one junction end. The CDR3 reads CAISGTDRVTNEKLFF. In DNA, the CDR3 is TGTGCCATCAGTGGGACCGACAGGGTGACTAATGAAAAACTGTTTTTT. This sequence joins TRBV6-1 and TRBJ1-4; TRBD1 aligns across 7 bases. Germline CDR1 is MNHNS and CDR2 is SASEGT. There are 16 residues in the CDR3.

The chain uses TRBV5-1 and TRBJ1-2; D gene ambiguous. Germline V gene sequence: CDR1 SGHRS, CDR2 YFSETQ. The CDR3 is 14 residues long. Trimming pared 4 bases from V and 2 bases from J, leaving 12 bases between. The CDR3 region is CASSPRVENYGYTF. In nucleotides, the CDR3 is TGCGCCAGCAGCCCGCGGGTGGAGAACTATGGCTACACCTTC.

The genes are TRBV28 and TRBJ1-2; 7 positions agree with TRBD1. Germline lookup yields CDR1 MDHEN and CDR2 SYDVKM. J lost 4 bases, V lost 6 bases, and 8 bases had no gene match. This CDR3 has 14 residues. CDR3 sequence: CASSSTGVFYGYTF. The CDR3 DNA reads TGTGCCAGCAGCTCAACAGGGGTTTTCTATGGCTACACCTTC.

In the case of this clone: Germline is not matched at one junction end, which may reflect a read error. V and J are TRBV7-9 and TRBJ1-2; D remains unclear. CDR1 and CDR2 from the germline V gene are SEHNR and FQNEAQ (reference sequence). The CDR3 length is 13 residues. The CDR3 DNA reads TGTTCCAGCAGCCCCGCCGGGAACTATGGCTACACCTTC. Translating gives CSSSPAGNYGYTF.

The V call is TRBV27, the J call TRBJ2-1; 10 nucleotides agree with TRBD2. The trim removed 2 bases at V and 0 bases at J, leaving 7 bases unmatched. Germline V gene data show CDR1 as MNHEY and CDR2 as SMNVEV (reference sequence). The CDR3 runs 18 residues. CDR3 DNA: TGTGCCAGCAGTTTAGGGACTAGCGCCGTGAGCTCCTACAATGAGCAGTTCTTC. Translating gives CASSLGTSAVSSYNEQFF.

This clone was detected only a few times. Within the sample, other DNA sequences also encode this same CDR3. This chain uses TRBV5-1 with TRBJ1-1; TRBD1 is a possible D gene (5 bases). The CDR3 is 14 amino acids. V dropped 0 bases and J dropped 4 bases, with 10 bases sitting between them. Germline V gene sequence: CDR1 SGHRS, CDR2 YFSETQ. CDR3 sequence (DNA): TGCGCCAGCAGCTTGGGGCAGGGTAGCACTGAAGCTTTCTTT. It translates to CASSLGQGSTEAFF.

The V call is TRBV28, the J call TRBJ1-2; 8 bases agree with TRBD1. There are 16 residues in the CDR3. In germline, CDR1 is MDHEN, CDR2 SYDVKM. V shed 6 bases and J 8 bases; nucleotides not matched to a gene: 17. The CDR3, as DNA: TGTGCCAGCAGCCCATCCGTCGGCAGGGGGCAGTACGGCTACACCTTC. This translates into CASSPSVGRGQYGYTF.

In this sample, this clone turned up many times. The rearrangement joins TRBV7-9 to TRBJ2-7, with 14 positions matching TRBD2. Germline trimming cut 7 bases from V and 5 bases from J; bases unmatched to any gene: 4. The germline gives CDR1 SEHNR, CDR2 FQNEAQ (reference sequence). CDR3 length equals 14 residues. As DNA, the CDR3 is TGTGCCAGCACCCTGACTAGCGGGAGGGACGAGCAGTACTTC. Protein sequence: CASTLTSGRDEQYF.

This chain connects TRBV29-1 to TRBJ2-3; D not resolved. Trimming pared 3 bases from V and 5 bases from J, leaving 3 bases between. The CDR3 runs 10 residues. Germline V gene lookup returns CDR1 SQVTM and CDR2 ANQGSEA. The CDR3 nucleotides are TGCAGCGTTGATATAGATACGCAGTATTTT. As protein: CSVDIDTQYF.

In nucleotides, the CDR3 is TGTGCCTGGAGTGTCACCAGGTCCAATGAAAAACTGTTTTTT. Protein: CAWSVTRSNEKLFF. The genes are TRBV30 and TRBJ1-4; no clear D gene. V shed 0 bases and J shed 5 bases, with 10 bases lying between them. CDR1 and CDR2 (germline): GTSNPN, SVGIG (reference sequence). This CDR3 comprises 14 residues.

This chain connects TRBV2 to TRBJ2-5; 9 nucleotides agree with TRBD2. The J call may be mistaken, given a closer DNA end match to TRBJ2-7. The CDR3 loop spans 14 amino acids. Germline assignment: CDR1 SNHLY and CDR2 FYNNEI. As DNA, the CDR3 is TGTGCCAGCAGGACCCCAAGCGGGAGGTACGAGCAGTACTTC. Amino acids: CASRTPSGRYEQYF.